This T cell receptor beta chain was found in a study of cytomegalovirus exposure and HLA in healthy donors. In the PCR, 60 Vbeta and 13 Jbeta primers were used. Repertoires were generated with immunoSEQ multiplex PCR, while TCRdb's copy carries only in-frame clones and drops some. The sample shows 100,000 or so clones, 75% of them seen only once. As for this clone: The target antigen is unknown.

Germline CDR1 and CDR2: LGHNA and YSLEER. CDR3 size: 15 residues. V lost 0 bases and J 0 bases, leaving 8 bases between the germline ends. Findings of the study overall: Rates of TCR association differed by HLA locus in a later analysis, with DRB1 highest and HLA-C lowest. The majority of TCR sequences were rare, yet some public TCRs appeared in many donors.

The chain couples TRBV4-3 to TRBJ2-5, with a tentative D call TRBD1 (5 bases). The receptor comes from a male donor in good health and CMV-seropositive. Sample: PBMCs. CDR3 in amino acids: CASSQDPGNQETQYF. The CDR3 DNA follows: TGCGCCAGCAGCCAAGATCCAGGGAACCAAGAGACCCAGTACTTC.